This T cell receptor (beta chain) was recorded in a study of T cells in Graves' hyperthyroidism and ophthalmopathy. Study results and caveats: Among thyroid clonotypes expanded above 0.001, most also appeared in blood. The model anticipated ophthalmopathy a median approximately 6.5 months pre-onset.

TCR beta CDR3 sequences were amplified from RNA transcripts. TCR CDR3 regions were first amplified by RT-PCR with HTBI primers. One entry per CDR3 protein results from TCRdb running MiXCR on the multiplex PCR reads. This table has about 690,000 distinct CDR3 sequences, 15% to 20% appearing once. CDR3 size: 15 residues. Germline CDR1 SGDLS, CDR2 YYNGEE. V lost 4 bases, J lost 1 base, and 7 bases stayed unmatched. Points on this clonotype: Antigen unknown.

The receptor comes from a middle-aged man with Graves' hyperthyroidism. The rearrangement uses TRBV9 and TRBJ1-1; TRBD1 aligns across 7 bases. The specimen sequenced was blood. The CDR3 is CASSPMGQKNTEAFF. The DNA of the CDR3 is TGTGCCAGCAGCCCAATGGGACAGAAGAACACTGAAGCTTTCTTT. Looking up the rest from reference TRBV9 and TRBJ1-1 gives the full variable domain: DSGVTQTPKHLITATGQRVTLRCSPRSGDLSVYWYQQSLDQGLQFLIQYYNGEERAKGNILERFSAQQFPDLHSELNLSSLELGDSALYFCASSPMGQKNTEAFFGQGTRLTVV.